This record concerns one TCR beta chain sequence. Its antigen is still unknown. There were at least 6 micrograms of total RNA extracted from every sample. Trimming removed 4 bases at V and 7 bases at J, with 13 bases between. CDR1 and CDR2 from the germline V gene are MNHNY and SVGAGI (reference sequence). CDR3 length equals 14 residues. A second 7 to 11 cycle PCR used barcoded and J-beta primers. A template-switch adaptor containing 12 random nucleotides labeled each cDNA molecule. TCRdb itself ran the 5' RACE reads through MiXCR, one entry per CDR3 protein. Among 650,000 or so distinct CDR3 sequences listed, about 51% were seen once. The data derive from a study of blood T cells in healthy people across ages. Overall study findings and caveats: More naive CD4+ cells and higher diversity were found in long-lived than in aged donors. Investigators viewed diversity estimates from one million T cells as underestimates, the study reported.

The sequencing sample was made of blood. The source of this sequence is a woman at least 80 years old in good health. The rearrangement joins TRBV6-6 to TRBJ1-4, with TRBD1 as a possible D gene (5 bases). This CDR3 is CASSLTVSAEKLFF. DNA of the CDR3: TGTGCCAGCAGTTTGACAGTTAGTGCTGAAAAACTGTTTTTT.